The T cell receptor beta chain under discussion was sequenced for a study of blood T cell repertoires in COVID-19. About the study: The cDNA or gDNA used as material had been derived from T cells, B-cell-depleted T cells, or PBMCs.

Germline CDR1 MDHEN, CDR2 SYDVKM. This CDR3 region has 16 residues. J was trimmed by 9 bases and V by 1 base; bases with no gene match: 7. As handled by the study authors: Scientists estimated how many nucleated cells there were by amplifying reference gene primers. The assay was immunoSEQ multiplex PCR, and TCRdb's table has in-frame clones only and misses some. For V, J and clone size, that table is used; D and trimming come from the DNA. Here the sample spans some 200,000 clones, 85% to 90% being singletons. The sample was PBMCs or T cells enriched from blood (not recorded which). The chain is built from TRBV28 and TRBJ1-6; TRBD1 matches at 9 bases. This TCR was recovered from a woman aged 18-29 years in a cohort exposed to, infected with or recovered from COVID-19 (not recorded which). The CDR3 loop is CASSLFGTGPFSPLHF. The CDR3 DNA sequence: TGTGCCAGCAGTTTATTCGGGACAGGGCCCTTTTCACCCCTCCACTTT.